This entry lists 30 T cell receptor beta chains sequenced from one sample in a study of OX40 agonist ivuxolimab in advanced cancers. TCRdb's table, derived via immunoSEQ multiplex PCR, lists solely in-frame clones and lacks some. The sample shows under 70,000 clones, around 83% of them seen only once. The source material was CD4+ or CD8+ T cells sorted from blood, sampled in a trial of the OX40 agonist ivuxolimab. These receptors were obtained from an adult with an advanced solid tumor such as melanoma, head and neck, liver or kidney cancer.

This clone was observed a few times. The rearrangement uses TRBV11-2 and TRBJ1-5; D unclear. From germline, CDR1 is SGHAT and CDR2 FQNNGV. Trimming took 0 bases from V and 4 from J, leaving 4 bases between them. The CDR3 has 13 amino acids. CDR3 region: CASSLDRNQPQHF. Written as DNA, the CDR3 is TGTGCCAGCAGCTTAGACAGGAATCAGCCCCAGCATTTT.

The V call is TRBV18, the J call TRBJ1-6; no firm D call. Trimming pared 5 bases from V and 0 bases from J, leaving 11 bases between. CDR1 and CDR2 (germline): KGHSH, LQKENI. The CDR3 spans 16 residues. The CDR3, as DNA: TGTGCCAGCTCATCCCAGGAGAGCTCCTATAATTCACCCCTCCACTTT. Translated: CASSSQESSYNSPLHF. The whole variable domain, remainder taken from reference TRBV18 and TRBJ1-6, is NAGVMQNPRHLVRRRGQEARLRCSPMKGHSHVYWYRQLPEEGLKFMVYLQKENIIDESGMPKERFSAEFPKEGPSILRIQQVVRGDSAAYFCASSSQESSYNSPLHFGNGTRLTVT.

The chain recombines TRBV9 with TRBJ2-1; D is unclear. V was cut by 0 bases and J by 3 bases, with 4 bases left in between. CDR1 is SGDLS and CDR2 is YYNGEE in the germline V gene. CDR3 length: 13 amino acids. CDR3 in DNA: TGTGCCAGCAGCGTAGGGGACTACAATGAGCAGTTCTTC. Translating gives CASSVGDYNEQFF.

The CDR3 DNA follows: TGTGCCAGCAGCGCGGGACAGGCCCAAGAGACCCAGTACTTC. This translates into CASSAGQAQETQYF. The chain carries TRBV7-2 and TRBJ2-5, with 8 bases identical to TRBD1. Trimming at V came to 5 bases and at J to 1 base, leaving 3 bases not matched to a gene. Germline CDR1 SGHTA, CDR2 FQGNSA. The CDR3 has 14 amino acids.

The chain couples TRBV28 to TRBJ2-3; TRBD1 or TRBD2 may be the D gene (6 bases each). CDR3 length: 14 residues. CDR1 is MDHEN, CDR2 SYDVKM, per germline. V lost 6 bases to trimming and J lost 4 bases, with 14 bases between them. The CDR3 DNA reads TGTGCCAGCAGGGTGGGGGGCGTAGCAGATACGCAGTATTTT. It is translated as CASRVGGVADTQYF.

This chain joins TRBV4-1 and TRBJ2-7, with TRBD1 matching over 7 bases. The CDR3 length is 16 residues. Germline V gene data show CDR1 as MGHRA and CDR2 as YSYEKL. V was clipped by 0 bases and J by 0 bases; unmatched bases: 5. CDR3 protein: CASSQEYRGSSYEQYF. The DNA of the CDR3 is TGCGCCAGCAGCCAAGAGTACAGGGGCAGCTCCTACGAGCAGTACTTC.

The V and J genes are TRBV14 and TRBJ2-3; D not certain. Germline CDR1 and CDR2: SGHDN and FVKESK. V was clipped by 1 base and J by 1 base, with 12 bases between them. This CDR3 comprises 16 residues. The CDR3 bases are TGTGCCAGCAGCCAAGTTACCACGAAGGGCACAGATACGCAGTATTTT. Protein: CASSQVTTKGTDTQYF. Based on the CDR3 plus reference TRBV14 and TRBJ2-3, the full variable domain is EAGVTQFPSHSVIEKGQTVTLRCDPISGHDNLYWYRRVMGKEIKFLLHFVKESKQDESGMPNNRFLAERTGGTYSTLKVQPAELEDSGVYFCASSQVTTKGTDTQYFGPGTRLTVL.

The chain uses TRBV27 and TRBJ2-7; D is unclear. There are 13 residues in the CDR3. Germline V gives CDR1 MNHEY, CDR2 SMNVEV (reference sequence). V was clipped by 1 base and J by 3 bases, with 7 bases between them. CDR3 nucleotides: TGTGCCAGCAGTTTATGGCAGGACTACGAGCAGTACTTC. It is translated as CASSLWQDYEQYF.

The chain links TRBV18 to TRBJ1-1; no firm D call. Germline V lookup: CDR1 KGHSH, CDR2 LQKENI. Trimming removed 0 bases from V and 4 bases from J, with 9 bases in between. There are 14 residues in the CDR3. CDR3 DNA sequence: TGTGCCAGCTCACCACCGATATCGGGCACTGAAGCTTTCTTT. This sequence encodes CASSPPISGTEAFF. Complete variable domain (other parts from reference TRBV18 and TRBJ1-1): NAGVMQNPRHLVRRRGQEARLRCSPMKGHSHVYWYRQLPEEGLKFMVYLQKENIIDESGMPKERFSAEFPKEGPSILRIQQVVRGDSAAYFCASSPPISGTEAFFGQGTRLTVV.

V is TRBV7-3 and J is TRBJ1-5, with 8 bases matching TRBD1. The germline V gene has CDR1 SGHTA and CDR2 FQGTGA. The V segment lost 5 bases and the J segment 6 bases; nucleotides outside the gene matches: 3. The CDR3 length is 13 residues. The CDR3 DNA follows: TGTGCCAGCAGCGTGACAGGGGTTCAGCCCCAGCATTTT. This translates into CASSVTGVQPQHF.

CDR3 region: CASSFPAADTQYF. The CDR3 bases are TGTGCCAGCAGTTTCCCCGCTGCAGATACGCAGTATTTT. V is TRBV28 and J is TRBJ2-3; D not resolved. This CDR3 comprises 13 residues. Trimming shortened V by 3 bases and J by 4 bases, and 8 bases separated the two germline ends. Germline values: CDR1 MDHEN, CDR2 SYDVKM. Full variable domain (missing parts from reference TRBV28 and TRBJ2-3): DVKVTQSSRYLVKRTGEKVFLECVQDMDHENMFWYRQDPGLGLRLIYFSYDVKMKEKGDIPEGYSVSREKKERFSLILESASTNQTSMYLCASSFPAADTQYFGPGTRLTVL.

The V and J genes are TRBV5-4 and TRBJ1-3; D uncertain. The ends were cut back, 0 bases at V and 3 bases at J, with 7 bases in the middle. There are 14 residues in the CDR3. Germline loops: CDR1 SGHNT, CDR2 YYREEE (reference sequence). CDR3 nucleotides: TGTGCCAGCAGCTTGGGTAAAGGTGGAAACACCATATATTTT. It specifies CASSLGKGGNTIYF.

The chain is built from TRBV28 and TRBJ1-4; D may be TRBD1 (5 bases). Germline-derived CDR1 and CDR2 are MDHEN and SYDVKM. The ends were cut back, 3 bases at V and 0 bases at J, with 11 bases in the middle. This CDR3 is 16 amino acids long. CDR3 bases: TGTGCCAGCAGTTTGGGGCCCGGGACAACTAATGAAAAACTGTTTTTT. It codes for CASSLGPGTTNEKLFF. The full variable domain, rest sourced from reference TRBV28 and TRBJ1-4, is DVKVTQSSRYLVKRTGEKVFLECVQDMDHENMFWYRQDPGLGLRLIYFSYDVKMKEKGDIPEGYSVSREKKERFSLILESASTNQTSMYLCASSLGPGTTNEKLFFGSGTQLSVL.

The genes are TRBV11-2 and TRBJ2-5; 8 nucleotides match TRBD2. Germline V CDR1 and CDR2: SGHAT, FQNNGV. After removal of 5 bases from V and 6 bases from J, the junction contained 11 bases not matched to a gene. The CDR3 is made up of 15 amino acids. CDR3 region: CASSPLGGLGKTQYF. The CDR3 DNA reads as TGTGCCAGCAGCCCCCTCGGGGGACTAGGGAAGACCCAGTACTTC.

The rearrangement uses TRBV7-8 and TRBJ2-1, with D unclear. V was trimmed by 1 base and J by 0 bases, leaving 7 bases between them. CDR1 and CDR2 (germline): SGHVS, FQNEAQ. This CDR3 is 15 amino acids long. The CDR3 loop reads CASSLDPSSYNEQFF. CDR3 in DNA: TGTGCCAGCAGCTTAGACCCGAGCTCCTACAATGAGCAGTTCTTC. Looking up the rest from reference TRBV7-8 and TRBJ2-1 gives the full variable domain: GAGVSQSPRYKVAKRGQDVALRCDPISGHVSLFWYQQALGQGPEFLTYFQNEAQLDKSGLPSDRFFAERPEGSVSTLKIQRTQQEDSAVYLCASSLDPSSYNEQFFGPGTRLTVL.

The CDR3 DNA is TGTGCCAGCAGCCAAAGGACAGAGTTTCTGGCAATAGATACGCAGTATTTT. This translates into CASSQRTEFLAIDTQYF. V is TRBV7-9 and J is TRBJ2-3, with D possibly being TRBD1 (6 bases). Germline V gene lookup returns CDR1 SEHNR and CDR2 FQNEAQ (reference sequence). This CDR3 contains 17 residues. Trimming cost V 5 bases and J 5 bases, with 23 bases left between them.

The rearrangement uses TRBV6-1 and TRBJ1-2; D call uncertain. Germline V gives CDR1 MNHNS, CDR2 SASEGT. This CDR3 has 12 amino acids. V was clipped by 8 bases and J by 7 bases, with 14 bases between them. CDR3 residues: CASGGLAGGYTF. Written as DNA, the CDR3 is TGTGCCAGCGGAGGACTGGCGGGTGGCTACACCTTC.

V gene TRBV6-5 combines with J gene TRBJ1-1, with D unresolved. Germline V gene sequence: CDR1 MNHEY, CDR2 SVGAGI. The CDR3 contains 13 residues. V was clipped by 8 bases and J by 3 bases, with 13 bases between them. The CDR3, as DNA: TGTGCCAGCGCGTCGTTAGAGTACACTGAAGCTTTCTTT. This sequence encodes CASASLEYTEAFF.

This chain uses TRBV7-3 with TRBJ1-1; D is unclear. The CDR3 has 14 residues. The germline V and J ends were trimmed by 2 bases and 5 bases, with 12 bases remaining between them. Looked up from germline, CDR1 is SGHTA and CDR2 is FQGTGA. The CDR3 reads CASSLLGGSTEAFF. CDR3 sequence (DNA): TGTGCCAGCAGCTTATTAGGAGGGAGTACTGAAGCTTTCTTT.

The chain joins TRBV27 to TRBJ1-5; maybe TRBD1 (5 bases). V gave up 6 bases and J gave up 2 bases, with 14 bases separating them. Per the germline V gene, CDR1 is MNHEY and CDR2 is SMNVEV (reference sequence). This CDR3 contains 15 residues. This chain's CDR3 is CASSALGDGNQPQHF. Written as DNA, the CDR3 is TGTGCCAGCAGCGCCTTAGGGGATGGCAATCAGCCCCAGCATTTT.

This clone was recorded a few times. The same CDR3 can be traced to other DNA sequences in this sample. This chain connects TRBV28 to TRBJ1-1, with no clear D. Germline lookup yields CDR1 MDHEN and CDR2 SYDVKM. V lost 4 bases, J lost 4 bases, and 7 bases lay in between. The CDR3 has 12 amino acids. The CDR3 bases are TGTGCCAGCAGTTCCCTGGGCACTGAAGCTTTCTTT. Amino acids: CASSSLGTEAFF.

V and J are TRBV7-8 and TRBJ2-7; TRBD1 matches 8 bases. The CDR3 loop spans 15 amino acids. V shed 2 bases, J shed 5 bases, and the junction held 8 bases outside the gene matches. Germline CDR1 SGHVS, CDR2 FQNEAQ. The CDR3 coding sequence is TGTGCCAGCAGCTTAAGACAGGGGCTCGGGGACGAGCAGTACTTC. This sequence encodes CASSLRQGLGDEQYF.

V is TRBV6-6 and J is TRBJ1-2; 7 bases fit TRBD1. J lost 8 bases, V lost 0 bases, and 6 bases had no gene match. CDR1 is MNHNY and CDR2 is SVGAGI in the germline V gene (reference sequence). The CDR3 consists of 14 residues. The CDR3 here is CASSYSGRGAGYTF. The CDR3 DNA follows: TGTGCCAGCAGTTACTCTGGCAGGGGGGCCGGCTACACCTTC.

This chain uses TRBV7-8 with TRBJ2-2; D is unclear. The J call is in doubt because the DNA end fits TRBJ1-3 better. Germline V gene lookup returns CDR1 SGHVS and CDR2 FQNEAQ. The CDR3 covers 14 residues. This CDR3 reads CASSKQIGGNTIYF. CDR3 nucleotides: TGTGCCAGCAGCAAGCAGATTGGTGGAAACACCATATATTTT.

The chain recombines TRBV9 with TRBJ2-1; weak D call: TRBD2 (6 bases). The CDR3 totals 14 residues. In germline, CDR1 is SGDLS, CDR2 YYNGEE. Trimming removed 3 bases from V and 16 bases from J, with 23 bases in between. The CDR3 sequence is CASSGPGTARNGFF. The DNA of the CDR3 is TGTGCCAGCAGCGGCCCCGGGACTGCACGCAATGGCTTCTTC. The complete variable domain, with remaining parts taken from reference TRBV9 and TRBJ2-1, reads DSGVTQTPKHLITATGQRVTLRCSPRSGDLSVYWYQQSLDQGLQFLIQYYNGEERAKGNILERFSAQQFPDLHSELNLSSLELGDSALYFCASSGPGTARNGFFGPGTRLTVL.

The rearrangement links TRBV10-3 to TRBJ2-5; 9 positions match TRBD1. The CDR3 is 14 amino acids. Trimming cost V 5 bases and J 3 bases; bases outside gene matches: 4. Germline V gene data show CDR1 as ENHRY and CDR2 as SYGVKD. The CDR3 DNA sequence: TGTGCCATCAGTCCGACAGGGGGAGAAGAGACCCAGTACTTC. Protein product: CAISPTGGEETQYF.

The chain uses TRBV18 and TRBJ2-7; 14 positions match TRBD2. The CDR3 has 16 amino acids. V was pared by 6 bases and J by 4 bases, with 8 bases of the junction left unmatched. Germline CDR1 is KGHSH and CDR2 is LQKENI. CDR3 bases: TGTGCCAGCTCCCCCGGGACTAGCGGGAGAGGGTACGAGCAGTACTTC. Its translation: CASSPGTSGRGYEQYF. Full variable domain (outside the CDR3, taken from reference TRBV18 and TRBJ2-7): NAGVMQNPRHLVRRRGQEARLRCSPMKGHSHVYWYRQLPEEGLKFMVYLQKENIIDESGMPKERFSAEFPKEGPSILRIQQVVRGDSAAYFCASSPGTSGRGYEQYFGPGTRLTVT.

This chain connects TRBV29-1 to TRBJ2-1; 11 nucleotides match TRBD2. Unmatched junction bases numbered 7, after V lost 5 bases and J lost 7 bases. CDR3 length: 14 amino acids. Germline V CDR1 and CDR2: SQVTM, ANQGSEA. Written as DNA, the CDR3 is TGCAGCGTTTTAGCGGGAGGGCCAATGAATGAGCAGTTCTTC. Translation: CSVLAGGPMNEQFF.

This chain connects TRBV27 to TRBJ2-3; no reliable D call. Trimming stripped 6 bases from V and 3 bases from J, with 10 bases between. Germline V gene data show CDR1 as MNHEY and CDR2 as SMNVEV (reference sequence). This CDR3 contains 13 residues. CDR3 in DNA: TGTGCCAGCAGGGGAAGTGGTACAGATACGCAGTATTTT. Protein sequence: CASRGSGTDTQYF.

The rearrangement uses TRBV7-2 and TRBJ2-7, with D perhaps matching TRBD2 (6 bases). With 5 bases removed from V and 9 bases from J, the gap between germline ends came to 17 bases. Germline CDR1 SGHTA, CDR2 FQGNSA. The CDR3 consists of 13 residues. For the CDR3, the DNA is TGTGCCAGCAGCCCCACCCCCCGGGGAGGGCAGTACTTC. Protein sequence: CASSPTPRGGQYF.